What follows are 11 T cell receptor beta chains derived from one specimen sequenced in a study of T cells in women clearing cervical HPV infection. The repertoire was sequenced with immunoSEQ multiplex PCR; TCRdb's copy has only in-frame clones and lacks some. Here the sample table reports tens of thousands of clones. Sequencing input: blood buffy coat. These TCRs come from a woman between 18 and 70 years old with a cervical HPV16 infection that either progressed to CIN3+ or cleared (not recorded which).

Worth noting for this clone: The read comes to an end 3 residues before the CDR3 does, leaving the germline J gene to fill in the end. This chain connects TRBV20-1 to TRBJ2-3; TRBD2 matches at 14 bases. Per germline, CDR1 DFQATT and CDR2 SNEGSKA (reference sequence). This CDR3 contains 16 residues. V was clipped by 4 bases and J by 5 bases; unmatched bases: 8. The CDR3 reads CSATGGTSGSEDTQYF. The CDR3 bases that were read are TGCAGTGCTACGGGCGGGACTAGCGGGAGTGAAGATACG.

On this clone: The DNA ends 3 residues before the CDR3 does, and the rest of the CDR3 is filled in from the germline J gene. The chain couples TRBV7-9 to TRBJ1-2, with TRBD1 matching 7 bases. The CDR3 consists of 14 residues. Germline lookup yields CDR1 SEHNR and CDR2 FQNEAQ (reference sequence). Partial CDR3 DNA: TGTGCCAGCAGCTTAGAGACAGGGCACAATGAC. As protein: CASSLETGHND. The complete CDR3 protein is CASSLETGHNDYTF.

Of note for this clone: The sequence runs out 3 residues before the end of the CDR3; the remainder is reconstructed from the germline J gene. At the DNA level, this CDR3 is encoded by other sequences in the same sample as well. The chain carries TRBV5-4 and TRBJ1-2; D is ambiguous. This CDR3 spans 13 amino acids. Trimming took 0 bases from V and 2 from J, leaving 5 bases between them. Germline V gives CDR1 SGHNT, CDR2 YYREEE (reference sequence). Here the CDR3 reads CASSLDSNYGYTF. The CDR3 DNA, read in part, is TGTGCCAGCAGCTTGGATAGCAACTATGGC. The full variable domain, with the rest looked up from reference TRBV5-4 and TRBJ1-2, is ETGVTQSPTHLIKTRGQQVTLRCSSQSGHNTVSWYQQALGQGPQFIFQYYREEENGRGNFPPRFSGLQFPNYSSELNVNALELDDSALYLCASSLDSNYGYTFGSGTRLTVV.

On this clone: The read falls 3 residues short of the CDR3 end, and the missing part is taken from the germline J gene. The chain joins TRBV4-2 to TRBJ2-7, with 9 bases identical to TRBD2. The germline CDR1 and CDR2 sequences are LGHNA and YNFKEQ. Trimming cost V 4 bases and J 6 bases; bases outside gene matches: 13. There are 16 residues in the CDR3. CDR3 sequence: CASSPYTGLAGLEQYF. The DNA read from the CDR3 is TGTGCCAGCAGCCCTTACACGGGACTAGCCGGGCTCGAG.

In regard to this clone: The read terminates 3 residues before the CDR3 end, so the remaining end is supplied by the germline J gene. J is TRBJ1-5 and V is TRBV19; D perhaps matches TRBD1 (6 bases). V was cut by 1 base and J by 5 bases, with 9 bases left in between. This CDR3 has 14 residues. The germline gives CDR1 LNHDA, CDR2 SQIVND (reference sequence). The CDR3 region is CASSIGGRDQPQHF. The CDR3 bases that were read are TGTGCCAGTAGTATAGGGGGGCGCGATCAGCCC.

Of note for this clone: The missing CDR3 end, 3 residues past where the read stops, is filled in from the germline J gene. The chain carries TRBV12-5 and TRBJ2-3; possible D gene TRBD2, 5 bases. Germline assignment: CDR1 LGHNT and CDR2 FRNRAP. CDR3 size: 16 residues. The CDR3 bases that were read are TGTGCTAGTGGTACTGGCGGGCCGTACGTTCAAGAGACG. As protein: CASGTGGPYVQET. The entire CDR3 is CASGTGGPYVQETQYF.

A note on this clone: The CDR3 end lies 3 residues beyond the end of the read and is filled in from the germline J gene. This sequence joins TRBV5-3 and TRBJ2-2; D remains unclear. TRBV5-3 is assigned to the ORF class and has an uncertain function. There are 13 residues in the CDR3. CDR3 amino acids: CARSPPRREKLFF. The CDR3 DNA, read in part, is TGTGCCAGAAGCCCCCCTAGGCGAGAAAAG.

In the case of this clone: The observed sequence ends 3 residues before the CDR3 terminus, with the missing tail filled in from the germline J gene. V is TRBV5-4 and J is TRBJ1-5, with D hard to call. Germline V gene data show CDR1 as SGHNT and CDR2 as YYREEE (reference sequence). The CDR3 is made up of 15 amino acids. V lost 0 bases to trimming and J lost 4 bases, with 11 bases between them. CDR3 DNA (partial): TGTGCCAGCAGCTTGGGCCCGCCGGGGAATCAGCCC. This sequence encodes CASSLGPPGNQP. The full-length CDR3 reads as CASSLGPPGNQPQHF.

With respect to this clone: The observed sequence ends 3 residues before the CDR3 terminus, with the missing tail filled in from the germline J gene. J is TRBJ1-4 and V is TRBV2; a possible D gene is TRBD1 (5 bases). The CDR3 has 15 residues. The V gene's germline CDR1 is SNHLY and CDR2 FYNNEI. CDR3 protein: CASSDQGSGANVLFF. The part of the CDR3 DNA that was read is TGTGCCAGCAGTGATCAGGGATCTGGGGCCAACGTA.

A note on this clone: The DNA ends 3 residues before the CDR3 does, and the rest of the CDR3 is filled in from the germline J gene. This chain uses TRBV6-2 or TRBV6-3 with TRBJ2-3, with D possibly TRBD2 on 6 matching bases. Germline V lookup: CDR1 MNHEY, CDR2 SVGEGT. This CDR3 region has 15 residues. V was pared by 6 bases and J by 0 bases, with 13 bases between. Partial CDR3 DNA: TGTGCCAGCAGCCTCGGACTAAGGAGCACAGATACG. It is translated as CASSLGLRSTDT. The entire CDR3 sequence reads CASSLGLRSTDTQYF.

On this clone itself: The read stops 3 residues short of the end of the CDR3; the missing end is completed from the germline J gene. J is TRBJ2-2 and V is TRBV12-5; TRBD2 matches 7 bases. Germline CDR1 reads LGHNT; CDR2 reads FRNRAP. The CDR3 sequence is 16 residues long. V was clipped by 0 bases and J by 3 bases; unmatched bases: 4. The CDR3 loop reads CASGLVSGVDTGELFF. The covered CDR3 bases are TGTGCTAGTGGTTTGGTAAGCGGGGTTGACACCGGGGAG.